This entry lists 30 T cell receptor beta chains sequenced from one sample in a study of T cell responses to AZD1222 COVID-19 vaccine (dated by TCRdb to the early 2020s). The sample's time point label, in plain terms: baseline before first vaccination. The treatment or condition label on this specimen signifies: meningococcal conjugate vaccine given as trial control. Library generation was performed with the immunoSEQ multiplex PCR assay. TCRdb holds this immuneACCESS table with in-frame rearrangements only. Some clones are missing; in checked studies, unresolved V genes explain under half, and the rest has no known cause. This sample lists 120,000 to 150,000 clones; over 90% were detected once. The ten largest account for more than 0.7% of the sample. The specimen comprised peripheral blood, sampled on day 0 of MenACWY control vaccination. These receptors were obtained from an adult in good health.

The chain joins TRBV7-2 to TRBJ1-6, with D unresolved. There are 17 residues in the CDR3. V shed 1 base and J shed 4 bases, with 14 bases lying between them. CDR1 is SGHTA and CDR2 is FQGNSA in the germline V gene. CDR3 bases: TGTGCCAGCAGCTTAGGGGTAGGGCTGGGTTATAATTCACCCCTCCACTTT. It yields the protein CASSLGVGLGYNSPLHF.

The chain combines TRBV9 with TRBJ1-1, with D hard to call. The CDR3 spans 13 residues. V lost 0 bases, J lost 3 bases, and 6 bases lay in between. Germline loops: CDR1 SGDLS, CDR2 YYNGEE. This chain's CDR3 is CASSVGSHTEAFF. DNA for the CDR3: TGTGCCAGCAGCGTAGGGAGTCACACTGAAGCTTTCTTT. Full variable domain (missing parts from reference TRBV9 and TRBJ1-1): DSGVTQTPKHLITATGQRVTLRCSPRSGDLSVYWYQQSLDQGLQFLIQYYNGEERAKGNILERFSAQQFPDLHSELNLSSLELGDSALYFCASSVGSHTEAFFGQGTRLTVV.

The V call is TRBV6-5, the J call TRBJ2-7; the D gene is possibly TRBD2 (6 bases). CDR3 length: 14 amino acids. Germline values: CDR1 MNHEY, CDR2 SVGAGI. Deletions cut 8 bases from V and 0 bases from J, with 14 bases between. The CDR3 is CASCLLTSSYEQYF. The DNA for the CDR3 is TGTGCCAGCTGCCTTTTGACTAGCTCCTACGAGCAGTACTTC.

This clone was observed a few times. The J gene is TRBJ1-1, the V gene TRBV29-1; D not certain. V gave up 4 bases and J gave up 3 bases, with 9 bases separating them. CDR1 is SQVTM and CDR2 is ANQGSEA in the germline V gene. The CDR3 sequence is 12 residues long. CDR3 nucleotide sequence: TGCAGCGTTGTGATGGGGTACACTGAAGCTTTCTTT. Amino acid sequence: CSVVMGYTEAFF.

This chain uses TRBV30 with TRBJ1-2; 8 bases agree with TRBD1. This CDR3 contains 13 residues. V gave up 3 bases and J gave up 7 bases; unmatched junction bases: 7. Germline CDR1 and CDR2: GTSNPN and SVGIG (reference sequence). The chain's CDR3 is CAWSADRAVGYTF. Here the CDR3 DNA reads TGTGCCTGGAGCGCGGACAGGGCGGTTGGCTACACCTTC. Full variable domain (remainder filled in from reference TRBV30 and TRBJ1-2): SQTIHQWPATLVQPVGSPLSLECTVEGTSNPNLYWYRQAAGRGLQLLFYSVGIGQISSEVPQNLSASRPQDRQFILSSKKLLLSDSGFYLCAWSADRAVGYTFGSGTRLTVV.

The rearrangement uses TRBV27 and TRBJ1-2, with D unclear. With 5 bases removed from V and 2 bases from J, the gap between germline ends came to 3 bases. CDR3 length: 11 amino acids. Germline CDR1 MNHEY, CDR2 SMNVEV (reference sequence). The CDR3 sequence: CASSQNYGYTF. The CDR3 coding sequence is TGTGCCAGCAGTCAAAACTATGGCTACACCTTC.

V gene TRBV19 combines with J gene TRBJ1-5, with 8 bases matching TRBD1. Trimming took 6 bases from V and 0 from J; bases not matched to a gene: 4. The CDR3 length is 15 residues. Germline V gene data show CDR1 as LNHDA and CDR2 as SQIVND (reference sequence). This CDR3 is CASSDTGGSNQPQHF. For the CDR3, the DNA is TGTGCCAGTAGCGACACAGGGGGTAGCAATCAGCCCCAGCATTTT.

This clone was recorded once. This sequence joins TRBV19 and TRBJ2-1; maybe TRBD2 (5 bases). Trimming shortened V by 4 bases and J by 8 bases, and 6 bases separated the two germline ends. The CDR3 consists of 11 residues. From germline, CDR1 is LNHDA and CDR2 SQIVND (reference sequence). For the CDR3, the DNA is TGTGCCAGTAGTAGAGGGTATGAGCAGTTCTTC. Amino acid sequence: CASSRGYEQFF.

The V call is TRBV18, the J call TRBJ1-5; D call uncertain. Germline loops: CDR1 KGHSH, CDR2 LQKENI. The CDR3 runs to 13 residues. V lost 2 bases and J 7 bases, leaving 9 bases between the germline ends. CDR3 coding DNA: TGTGCCAGCTCACCAGGGGTAGACCAGCCCCAGCATTTT. The encoded protein is CASSPGVDQPQHF.

The chain has TRBV19 and TRBJ2-3; tentative D call: TRBD2 (5 bases). The germline V and J ends were trimmed by 5 bases and 4 bases, with 16 bases remaining between them. This CDR3 has 15 residues. CDR1 and CDR2 from the germline V gene are LNHDA and SQIVND (reference sequence). The CDR3 reads CASSWRGGNPDTQYF. The CDR3 DNA sequence: TGTGCCAGTAGTTGGCGCGGAGGCAACCCAGATACGCAGTATTTT.

The genes are TRBV14 and TRBJ2-7; D is unclear. The germline V gene encodes CDR1 SGHDN and CDR2 FVKESK. CDR3 length: 13 amino acids. The V end lost 2 bases, the J end lost 7 bases, and 12 bases lay between the germline ends. This chain's CDR3 is CASSQSPAREQYF. For the CDR3, the DNA is TGTGCCAGCAGCCAAAGCCCGGCGAGGGAGCAGTACTTC.

The chain joins TRBV24-1 to TRBJ2-1, with D tentatively TRBD2 (6 bases). CDR1 is KGHDR, CDR2 SFDVKD, per germline. V was trimmed by 5 bases and J by 0 bases, leaving 10 bases between them. The CDR3 runs to 15 residues. CDR3 DNA: TGTGCCACCAGTGCTAGCGCCGGCTCCTACAATGAGCAGTTCTTC. The encoded protein is CATSASAGSYNEQFF.

The V call is TRBV5-1, the J call TRBJ1-3; TRBD1 aligns across 9 bases. The CDR3 covers 16 residues. CDR1 SGHRS and CDR2 YFSETQ come from the germline V gene. J was trimmed by 0 bases and V by 3 bases; bases with no gene match: 4. The CDR3, as DNA: TGCGCCAGCAGCTCGGGGACAGGGAACTCTGGAAACACCATATATTTT. As protein: CASSSGTGNSGNTIYF.

The rearrangement links TRBV27 to TRBJ1-2; D unclear. In germline, CDR1 is MNHEY, CDR2 SMNVEV (reference sequence). Trimming cost V 7 bases and J 5 bases, with 14 bases left between them. This CDR3 is 13 amino acids long. CDR3 DNA: TGTGCCAGCACCTCCCGCGCGGGGTATGGCTACACCTTC. As protein: CASTSRAGYGYTF.

V and J are TRBV7-9 and TRBJ2-7; the match to TRBD1 covers 7 bases. With 8 bases clipped from V and 0 bases from J, the junction kept 10 bases outside the gene matches. Germline loops: CDR1 SEHNR, CDR2 FQNEAQ (reference sequence). This CDR3 spans 15 amino acids. The CDR3 reads CASSTPGQSSYEQYF. As DNA, the CDR3 is TGTGCCAGCTCTACTCCGGGACAGAGCTCCTACGAGCAGTACTTC.

This chain uses TRBV24-1 with TRBJ1-1; 8 positions agree with TRBD1. The CDR3 is 15 amino acids. Germline V CDR1 and CDR2: KGHDR, SFDVKD. V trimming: 3 bases; J trimming: 1 base; junction bases outside the gene matches: 3. The CDR3 bases are TGTGCCACCAGTGATGCCGGGACAGGGAACACTGAAGCTTTCTTT. This codes for CATSDAGTGNTEAFF.

CDR3 region: CAILGLRDTEAFF. CDR3 coding DNA: TGTGCCATTCTGGGACTCCGGGACACTGAAGCTTTCTTT. The V gene is TRBV27, the J gene TRBJ1-1; D possibly corresponds to TRBD1 (5 bases). Germline V gene sequence: CDR1 MNHEY, CDR2 SMNVEV (reference sequence). Trimming cost V 10 bases and J 3 bases, with 15 bases left between them. The CDR3 extends over 13 amino acids.

This clone came up once. The V gene is TRBV7-9, the J gene TRBJ2-7, with D unresolved. Germline assignment: CDR1 SEHNR and CDR2 FQNEAQ (reference sequence). CDR3 length: 12 amino acids. V lost 4 bases, J lost 6 bases, and 10 bases lay in between. The CDR3, as DNA: TGTGCCAGCAGCTATCTCGGCTCCGAGCAGTACTTC. Translating it yields CASSYLGSEQYF.

The chain couples TRBV28 to TRBJ1-5, with D uncertain. This CDR3 region has 11 residues. Germline V gene data show CDR1 as MDHEN and CDR2 as SYDVKM. V gave up 7 bases and J gave up 3 bases, with 4 bases separating them. The CDR3 is CASTTNQPQHF. As DNA, the CDR3 is TGTGCCAGCACTACCAATCAGCCCCAGCATTTT.

This chain joins TRBV4-2 and TRBJ1-3, with a weak D call TRBD1 (5 bases). V gave up 4 bases and J gave up 4 bases, with 17 bases separating them. The CDR3 has 16 residues. Germline V gene data show CDR1 as LGHNA and CDR2 as YNFKEQ. The CDR3 bases are TGTGCCAGCAGCCCGGGGGAGGGGATCCGGGGAAACACCATATATTTT. Amino acids: CASSPGEGIRGNTIYF.

The V call is TRBV5-4, the J call TRBJ2-1; D remains unclear. The germline V and J ends were trimmed by 2 bases and 6 bases, with 12 bases remaining between them. This CDR3 region has 14 residues. The germline V gene encodes CDR1 SGHNT and CDR2 YYREEE (reference sequence). CDR3 in DNA: TGTGCCAGCAGCTTAGATGGACCAGCCAATGAGCAGTTCTTC. It encodes CASSLDGPANEQFF. Together with reference TRBV5-4 and TRBJ2-1, the CDR3 gives the full variable domain: ETGVTQSPTHLIKTRGQQVTLRCSSQSGHNTVSWYQQALGQGPQFIFQYYREEENGRGNFPPRFSGLQFPNYSSELNVNALELDDSALYLCASSLDGPANEQFFGPGTRLTVL.

The CDR3 nucleotides read TGCGCCAGCAGCCAAGAATGGAAGGGGTTTGATGGCTACACCTTC. Encoded protein: CASSQEWKGFDGYTF. The chain combines TRBV4-1 with TRBJ1-2; perhaps TRBD1 as D (5 bases). CDR1 is MGHRA and CDR2 is YSYEKL in the germline V gene. There are 15 residues in the CDR3. V lost 0 bases, J lost 6 bases, and 14 bases lay in between.

CDR3 loop: CASSQQGAGGYTF. CDR3 DNA sequence: TGTGCCAGCAGCCAACAGGGAGCGGGGGGCTACACCTTC. This chain links TRBV9 with TRBJ1-2; tentatively, D is TRBD1 (6 bases). CDR1 SGDLS and CDR2 YYNGEE come from the germline V gene. V was trimmed by 4 bases and J by 8 bases, leaving 15 bases between them. The CDR3 is 13 amino acids.

The DNA of the CDR3 is TGTGCCAGCAGCGGCGGGGGACGGGTCGTCTATGGCTACACCTTC. It is translated as CASSGGGRVVYGYTF. The V call is TRBV9, the J call TRBJ1-2; D may be TRBD1 (5 bases). The germline V and J ends were trimmed by 3 bases and 4 bases, with 16 bases remaining between them. Germline assignment: CDR1 SGDLS and CDR2 YYNGEE. This CDR3 has 15 amino acids.

In this sample, this clone turned up once. This chain links TRBV28 with TRBJ2-1; unclear D gene. Germline V CDR1 and CDR2: MDHEN, SYDVKM. This CDR3 has 13 amino acids. V lost 3 bases, J lost 4 bases, and 7 bases lay in between. The CDR3: CASSLTIYNEQFF. DNA of the CDR3: TGTGCCAGCAGTTTGACCATTTACAATGAGCAGTTCTTC.

This clone appeared a single time. The rearrangement joins TRBV28 to TRBJ1-3; TRBD1 aligns across 7 bases. CDR1 is MDHEN and CDR2 is SYDVKM in the germline V gene. CDR3 size: 16 residues. The J segment lost 1 base and the V segment lost 4 bases, leaving 7 bases of the junction unmatched. DNA of the CDR3: TGTGCCAGCAGTTCAGGGGGGGACGGATCTGGAAACACCATATATTTT. It translates to CASSSGGDGSGNTIYF.

The CDR3 DNA reads TGTGCCAGCAGTGTTGGAGGGGGTGGTGGGCCCCAGCATTTT. Translating gives CASSVGGGGGPQHF. This sequence joins TRBV2 and TRBJ1-5, with D possibly matching TRBD1 (6 bases). This CDR3 spans 14 amino acids. The germline V and J ends were trimmed by 4 bases and 9 bases, with 16 bases remaining between them. Germline-derived CDR1 and CDR2 are SNHLY and FYNNEI.

This clone was counted between two and nine times. J is TRBJ2-7 and V is TRBV2, with TRBD2 matching over 7 bases. Looked up from germline, CDR1 is SNHLY and CDR2 is FYNNEI. The V and J ends lost 7 bases and 3 bases, in that order; junction bases with no gene match: 6. This CDR3 is built from 13 residues. CDR3 residues: CASTSGNVYEQYF. The DNA for the CDR3 is TGTGCCAGCACGAGCGGGAATGTCTACGAGCAGTACTTC. Full variable domain (rest looked up from reference TRBV2 and TRBJ2-7): EPEVTQTPSHQVTQMGQEVILRCVPISNHLYFYWYRQILGQKVEFLVSFYNNEISEKSEIFDDQFSVERPDGSNFTLKIRSTKLEDSAMYFCASTSGNVYEQYFGPGTRLTVT.

The chain employs TRBV30 and TRBJ2-7; D might be TRBD1 or TRBD2, each matching 6 bases. The CDR3 spans 18 residues. Per the germline V gene, CDR1 is GTSNPN and CDR2 is SVGIG (reference sequence). The germline V and J ends were trimmed by 1 base and 2 bases, with 24 bases remaining between them. Here the CDR3 DNA reads TGTGCCTGGAGTGACGGTCGCAGGGGAGGCCTAAAGACCTACGAGCAGTACTTC. Translating it yields CAWSDGRRGGLKTYEQYF.

V is TRBV29-1 and J is TRBJ2-5; D uncertain. Trimming pared 4 bases from V and 4 bases from J, leaving 4 bases between. Per germline, CDR1 SQVTM and CDR2 ANQGSEA. This CDR3 spans 10 amino acids. DNA for the CDR3: TGCAGCGTTGTACGAGAGACCCAGTACTTC. It is translated as CSVVRETQYF.